This T cell receptor (beta chain) was sequenced for a study of blood T cell repertoires in COVID-19. Across the study: T cells, B-cell-depleted T cells, or PBMCs provided the cDNA or gDNA that served as material.

Germline V gene data show CDR1 as SNHLY and CDR2 as FYNNEI. Trimming took 4 bases from V and 4 from J, leaving 13 bases between them. This CDR3 has 14 residues. TCRdb's table, derived via immunoSEQ multiplex PCR, lists solely in-frame clones and lacks some. The table lists over 120,000 clones, roughly three quarters of them singletons. The sequence derives from a woman aged 55-75 years with acute or convalescent COVID-19. Sequencing was done on a sample of peripheral blood. J is TRBJ1-1 and V is TRBV2; D is unresolved. CDR3 sequence: CASSAGGQSTEAFF. DNA for the CDR3: TGTGCCAGCAGTGCCGGTGGGCAAAGCACTGAAGCTTTCTTT.